This T cell receptor beta chain comes out of a study of control samples from healthy donors and cancer patients. Here immunoSEQ multiplex PCR was the method, and the copy in TCRdb shows in-frame clones only, minus some. The sample yields 60,000 to 65,000 clones, approximately 85% seen once. CDR3 size: 13 residues. Germline-derived CDR1 and CDR2 are MDHEN and SYDVKM. Deletions cut 6 bases from V and 2 bases from J, with 11 bases between. The chain couples TRBV28 to TRBJ2-7; the D gene is possibly TRBD1 (6 bases). Sequencing used blood. The receptor was derived from a man between 35 and 55 years old in good health. CDR3 residues: CASRPQGTYEQYF. DNA for the CDR3: TGTGCCAGCAGACCACAGGGAACCTACGAGCAGTACTTC.